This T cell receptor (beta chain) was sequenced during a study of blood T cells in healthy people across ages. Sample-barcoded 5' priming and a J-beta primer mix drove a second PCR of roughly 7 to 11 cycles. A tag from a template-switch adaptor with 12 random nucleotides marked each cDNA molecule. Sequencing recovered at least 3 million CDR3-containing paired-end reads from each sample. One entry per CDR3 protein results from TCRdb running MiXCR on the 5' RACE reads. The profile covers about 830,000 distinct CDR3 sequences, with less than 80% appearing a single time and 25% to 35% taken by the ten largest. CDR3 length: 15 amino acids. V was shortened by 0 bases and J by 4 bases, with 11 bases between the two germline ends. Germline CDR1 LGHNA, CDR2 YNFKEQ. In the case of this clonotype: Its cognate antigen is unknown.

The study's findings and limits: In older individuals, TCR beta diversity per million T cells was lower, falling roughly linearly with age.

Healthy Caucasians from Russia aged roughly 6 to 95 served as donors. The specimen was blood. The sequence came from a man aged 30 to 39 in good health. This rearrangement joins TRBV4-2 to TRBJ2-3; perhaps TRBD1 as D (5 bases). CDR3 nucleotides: TGTGCCAGCAGCCAAGATGGGGCTAGATCAGATACGCAGTATTTT. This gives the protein CASSQDGARSDTQYF.